One sample yielded the 21 T cell receptor beta chains listed below, sequenced in a study of OX40 agonist ivuxolimab in advanced cancers. Here immunoSEQ multiplex PCR was the method, and the copy in TCRdb shows in-frame clones only, minus some. Altogether 70,000 or so clones are present, around four fifths being singletons, with the ten largest covering about 11%. Source: CD4+ or CD8+ T cells sorted from blood, taken in a trial of the OX40 agonist ivuxolimab. Source of these receptors: an adult with an advanced solid tumor such as melanoma, head and neck, liver or kidney cancer.

The chain has TRBV12-2 and TRBJ2-7. TRBV12-2 is classified as a pseudogene. The CDR3 has 16 amino acids. Here the CDR3 reads CASRLAGTTSSYEQYV. CDR3 DNA sequence: TGTGCAAGTCGCTTAGCGGGGACGACGAGCTCCTACGAGCAGTACGTC.

The chain carries TRBV6-5 and TRBJ1-1; maybe TRBD1 (5 bases). Trimming removed 3 bases from V and 5 bases from J, with 16 bases in between. Germline CDR1 MNHEY, CDR2 SVGAGI. The CDR3 runs 15 residues. CDR3 loop: CASSYSGGGGTEAFF. CDR3 in DNA: TGTGCCAGCAGTTATTCGGGTGGGGGAGGTACTGAAGCTTTCTTT.

The V call is TRBV6-5, the J call TRBJ2-7; 7 bases map to TRBD1. The trim removed 5 bases at V and 4 bases at J, leaving 8 bases unmatched. The CDR3 contains 14 residues. The V gene's germline CDR1 is MNHEY and CDR2 SVGAGI. For the CDR3, the DNA is TGTGCCAGCAGTCCCCTAGGGGGCCCTTACGAGCAGTACTTC. Residues: CASSPLGGPYEQYF.

The rearrangement joins TRBV5-4 to TRBJ2-1; TRBD1 matches 7 bases. V trimming: 4 bases; J trimming: 2 bases; junction bases outside the gene matches: 6. Per the germline V gene, CDR1 is SGHNT and CDR2 is YYREEE (reference sequence). The CDR3 extends over 15 amino acids. The CDR3 region is CASSTGTATYNEQFF. CDR3 coding DNA: TGTGCCAGCAGCACCGGGACAGCTACCTACAATGAGCAGTTCTTC.

The chain couples TRBV7-9 to TRBJ2-5, with a weak D call TRBD2 (6 bases). V was shortened by 10 bases and J by 6 bases, with 12 bases between the two germline ends. The CDR3 loop spans 11 amino acids. Germline loops: CDR1 SEHNR, CDR2 FQNEAQ (reference sequence). CDR3 nucleotide sequence: TGTGCCACCTCGGGGGTTAAGACCCAGTACTTC. This gives the protein CATSGVKTQYF. Drawing the rest from reference TRBV7-9 and TRBJ2-5, the complete variable domain is DTGVSQNPRHKITKRGQNVTFRCDPISEHNRLYWYRQTLGQGPEFLTYFQNEAQLEKSRLLSDRFSAERPKGSFSTLEIQRTEQGDSAMYLCATSGVKTQYFGPGTRLLVL.

The chain uses TRBV4-1 and TRBJ2-3; TRBD2 is a possible D gene (7 bases). The germline gives CDR1 MGHRA, CDR2 YSYEKL. The CDR3 runs 16 residues. Trimming removed 5 bases from V and 1 base from J, with 16 bases in between. The CDR3 bases are TGCGCCAGCAGCGATTACCGGGGGGCTGGCACAGATACGCAGTATTTT. Its translation is CASSDYRGAGTDTQYF.

This chain uses TRBV5-4 with TRBJ2-1; 9 bases are a match to TRBD2. Germline V gene lookup returns CDR1 SGHNT and CDR2 YYREEE (reference sequence). After removal of 4 bases from V and 7 bases from J, the junction contained 9 bases not matched to a gene. CDR3 length: 15 residues. The CDR3 region is CASSQDSGSSNEQFF. CDR3 in DNA: TGTGCCAGCAGCCAAGATAGCGGGAGTTCAAATGAGCAGTTCTTC.

About this clone itself: Possible read error: a much larger clone is one base away. The gene calls are TRBV7-3 and TRBJ1-1; 7 bases agree with TRBD1. Germline-derived CDR1 and CDR2 are SGHTA and FQGTGA. This CDR3 is built from 17 residues. CDR3: CAISQDPSGTVKTEAFF. For the CDR3, the DNA is TGTGCCATCAGCCAAGATCCGTCCGGGACAGTAAAAACTGAAGCTTTCTTT. The variable domain in full, with the rest retrieved from reference TRBV7-3 and TRBJ1-1, is GAGVSQTPSNKVTEKGKYVELRCDPISGHTALYWYRQSLGQGPEFLIYFQGTGAADDSGLPNDRFFAVRPEGSVSTLKIQRTERGDSAVYLCAISQDPSGTVKTEAFFGQGTRLTVV.

This chain uses TRBV29-1 with TRBJ2-1; 7 bases align to TRBD1. The CDR3 is made up of 13 amino acids. The V gene end was trimmed by 7 bases and the J gene end by 0 bases; junction bases not matched to a gene: 3. The germline gives CDR1 SQVTM, CDR2 ANQGSEA. As DNA, the CDR3 is TGCAGCGCTAGACAGGGCTCCTACAATGAGCAGTTCTTC. Translated: CSARQGSYNEQFF.

The chain couples TRBV29-1 to TRBJ1-1; TRBD1 is a possible D gene (6 bases). The CDR3 runs to 13 residues. V was pared by 3 bases and J by 0 bases, with 8 bases between. The germline CDR1 and CDR2 sequences are SQVTM and ANQGSEA. The CDR3 reads CSVEAGVNTEAFF. DNA for the CDR3: TGCAGCGTTGAGGCAGGGGTGAACACTGAAGCTTTCTTT.

A single count supports this clone. This chain uses TRBV2 with TRBJ2-2; D is perhaps TRBD1 (5 bases). Germline V CDR1 and CDR2: SNHLY, FYNNEI. The CDR3 length is 15 residues. Between the trimmed V and J ends, which lost 5 bases and 2 bases, there was a span of 12 bases. CDR3: CASSNVRVNTGELFF. CDR3 in DNA: TGTGCCAGCAGTAATGTCAGGGTAAACACCGGGGAGCTGTTTTTT.

The chain recombines TRBV4-2 with TRBJ2-5; 13 bases agree with TRBD2. This CDR3 has 18 amino acids. With 0 bases clipped from V and 5 bases from J, the junction kept 9 bases outside the gene matches. The germline V gene has CDR1 LGHNA and CDR2 YNFKEQ. The CDR3 loop reads CASSQDLLAGGPGETQYF. The CDR3 bases are TGTGCCAGCAGCCAAGATTTACTAGCGGGAGGGCCCGGCGAGACCCAGTACTTC.

CDR3 sequence reads: CASTFQGASTDTQYF. DNA for the CDR3: TGTGCCAGCACCTTCCAGGGTGCTAGCACAGATACGCAGTATTTT. J is TRBJ2-3 and V is TRBV28; D might be TRBD1 (5 bases). The CDR3 is made up of 15 amino acids. Germline lookup yields CDR1 MDHEN and CDR2 SYDVKM. Trimming took off 7 bases at V and 0 bases at J, with 14 bases between the two ends.

V usage is TRBV15 and J usage is TRBJ2-7, with 9 bases fitting TRBD1. Germline CDR1 is LNHNV and CDR2 is YYDKDF (reference sequence). The CDR3 spans 16 residues. J lost 2 bases, V lost 3 bases, and 8 bases had no gene match. The CDR3 loop reads CATSRGTGSSAYEQYF. CDR3 DNA: TGTGCCACCAGCAGGGGGACAGGGTCTTCCGCCTACGAGCAGTACTTC. The full variable domain, completed using reference TRBV15 and TRBJ2-7, is DAMVIQNPRYQVTQFGKPVTLSCSQTLNHNVMYWYQQKSSQAPKLLFHYYDKDFNNEADTPDNFQSRRPNTSFCFLDIRSPGLGDTAMYLCATSRGTGSSAYEQYFGPGTRLTVT.

V gene TRBV5-4 combines with J gene TRBJ1-2; D is unclear. V gave up 4 bases and J gave up 5 bases, with 12 bases separating them. There are 13 residues in the CDR3. From germline, CDR1 is SGHNT and CDR2 YYREEE (reference sequence). The CDR3 region has the DNA TGTGCCAGCAGCCCGGTGGGCCAATATGGCTACACCTTC. Translated: CASSPVGQYGYTF.

The chain employs TRBV28 and TRBJ2-1; TRBD1 matches 11 bases. The CDR3 length is 17 residues. Germline-derived CDR1 and CDR2 are MDHEN and SYDVKM. J lost 2 bases, V lost 4 bases, and 7 bases had no gene match. CDR3: CASSSPVGQGAYNEQFF. The CDR3 DNA reads as TGTGCCAGCAGTTCCCCCGTGGGACAGGGGGCCTACAATGAGCAGTTCTTC. The variable domain in full, with the rest retrieved from reference TRBV28 and TRBJ2-1, is DVKVTQSSRYLVKRTGEKVFLECVQDMDHENMFWYRQDPGLGLRLIYFSYDVKMKEKGDIPEGYSVSREKKERFSLILESASTNQTSMYLCASSSPVGQGAYNEQFFGPGTRLTVL.

This rearrangement joins TRBV28 to TRBJ2-2; D unresolved. The CDR3 sequence is 13 residues long. V gave up 5 bases and J gave up 2 bases, with 6 bases separating them. Germline V gives CDR1 MDHEN, CDR2 SYDVKM. The DNA for the CDR3 is TGTGCCAGCAGTCGTCCCAACACCGGGGAGCTGTTTTTT. Translated, it gives CASSRPNTGELFF.

This rearrangement joins TRBV20-1 to TRBJ2-3; 8 bases fit TRBD1. The CDR3 sequence is 11 residues long. The trim removed 6 bases at V and 11 bases at J, leaving 7 bases unmatched. Germline V gene sequence: CDR1 DFQATT, CDR2 SNEGSKA (reference sequence). The CDR3 spells CSALVDRGQYF. The CDR3 DNA sequence: TGCAGTGCCTTAGTTGACAGGGGGCAGTATTTT.

This chain joins TRBV19 and TRBJ2-2; D gene ambiguous. Germline CDR1 is LNHDA and CDR2 is SQIVND (reference sequence). The CDR3 has 16 residues. V was trimmed by 4 bases and J by 0 bases, leaving 12 bases between them. As DNA, the CDR3 is TGTGCCAGTAGTACCCACAGCGCTCCGAACACCGGGGAGCTGTTTTTT. Its translation: CASSTHSAPNTGELFF.

This chain links TRBV7-3 with TRBJ2-3; D perhaps matches TRBD1 (6 bases). Per the germline V gene, CDR1 is SGHTA and CDR2 is FQGTGA. V was pared by 3 bases and J by 0 bases, with 10 bases between. This CDR3 spans 15 amino acids. As DNA, the CDR3 is TGTGCCAGCAGCTTCAGGGGATCTAGCACAGATACGCAGTATTTT. Translated, it gives CASSFRGSSTDTQYF.

The chain is built from TRBV5-6 and TRBJ1-5; 7 nucleotides match TRBD1. J was trimmed by 7 bases and V by 1 base; bases with no gene match: 5. Germline V gene sequence: CDR1 SGHDT, CDR2 YYEEEE. The CDR3 runs 14 residues. The CDR3 bases are TGTGCCAGCAGCTTGCGGCAGGGGGAGCAGCCCCAGCATTTT. Translating gives CASSLRQGEQPQHF. Full variable domain (rest looked up from reference TRBV5-6 and TRBJ1-5): DAGVTQSPTHLIKTRGQQVTLRCSPKSGHDTVSWYQQALGQGPQFIFQYYEEEERQRGNFPDRFSGHQFPNYSSELNVNALLLGDSALYLCASSLRQGEQPQHFGDGTRLSIL.